This record looks at one T cell receptor beta chain sequence and its context. Repertoires were generated with immunoSEQ multiplex PCR, while TCRdb's copy carries only in-frame clones and drops some. The data contain 220,000 or so clones, roughly 90% of them seen just once; the ten biggest clones take up about 6.3%. This sample was taken from a study of blood T cell repertoires in COVID-19. The J segment lost 4 bases and the V segment lost 7 bases, leaving 4 bases of the junction unmatched. The CDR3 extends over 14 amino acids. Germline CDR1 is SGHDN and CDR2 is FVKESK. The V and J genes are TRBV14 and TRBJ2-3; 11 nucleotides agree with TRBD2. Input material: peripheral blood. This TCR was recovered from a man aged 60-69 years who had recovered from COVID-19. The CDR3, as DNA: TGTGCCAGCACTAGCGGGAGGCATTCAGATACGCAGTATTTT. This gives the protein CASTSGRHSDTQYF. Full variable domain (remainder filled in from reference TRBV14 and TRBJ2-3): EAGVTQFPSHSVIEKGQTVTLRCDPISGHDNLYWYRRVMGKEIKFLLHFVKESKQDESGMPNNRFLAERTGGTYSTLKVQPAELEDSGVYFCASTSGRHSDTQYFGPGTRLTVL.